This is a list of T cell receptor beta chains from one sample in a study of blood T cells in healthy people across ages. TCRdb re-called the 5' RACE reads through MiXCR, storing one row per CDR3 protein. The sample lists about 600,000 distinct CDR3 sequences, roughly 43% seen once, with 20% to 25% in the top ten. Sequencing was performed on blood. These receptor sequences come from a man aged 80 or over in good health. The CDR3 runs from the conserved cysteine through the conserved F or W. D genes are given only for firm matches. Some rows mark clone size as missing; the rest say once, few, many or name a class of expanded clone.

abundance,j_gene,v_gene,d_gene,CDR3nt,CDR3aa
NA,TRBJ1-4,TRBV27,NA,TGTGCCAGCGGGCGGCATTCAACTAATGAAAAACTGTTTTTT,CASGRHSTNEKLFF
NA,TRBJ2-7,TRBV20-1,NA,TGCAGTGCTAGAGATCGTACCGGGACATCCCCTTCCCACGAGCAGTACTTC,CSARDRTGTSPSHEQYF
few,TRBJ2-3,TRBV7-6,TRBD2,TGTGCCAGCAGCTTGTCCCCTCTAGCGGATACCCCCACAGATACGCAGTATTTT,CASSLSPLADTPTDTQYF
NA,TRBJ2-1,TRBV6-2/TRBV6-3,TRBD2,TGTGCCAGCAGCAAATTCCGGACTAGCGCGGCTGACGAGCAGTTCTTC,CASSKFRTSAADEQFF
NA,TRBJ2-2,TRBV6-6,TRBD1,TGTGCCAGCAGCCAGGCAGGGGGCGGCAACACCGGGGAGCTGTTTTTT,CASSQAGGGNTGELFF
few,TRBJ1-2,TRBV7-9,NA,TGTGCCAGCAGGGGAACCGGGACACCTAACTATGGCTACACCTTC,CASRGTGTPNYGYTF
NA,TRBJ2-7,TRBV3-1,NA,TGTGCCAGCAGCCTACTTCGGTTCCCCTACGAGCAGTACTTC,CASSLLRFPYEQYF
few,TRBJ1-1,TRBV7-2,NA,TGTGCCAGCAGCTTAGTAGGCAGGGAGAGGACTGAAGCTTTCTTT,CASSLVGRERTEAFF
NA,TRBJ2-5,TRBV4-2,TRBD2,TGTGCCAGCAGCCACCAGACTAGCGGGAGTGGGGGAGAGACCCAGTACTTC,CASSHQTSGSGGETQYF
NA,TRBJ2-7,TRBV6-5,TRBD2,TGTGCCAGCAGTTACAGGGCCCCTAGCGGACCTCCCTACGAGCAGTACTTC,CASSYRAPSGPPYEQYF
NA,TRBJ2-7,TRBV7-9,NA,TGTGCCAGCAGCTTACAGAGTCCCTCCTACGAGCAGTACTTC,CASSLQSPSYEQYF
NA,TRBJ2-5,TRBV7-9,NA,TGTGCCAGCAGCCCCGTGGACGAGGGGGAGACCCAGTACTTC,CASSPVDEGETQYF
NA,TRBJ1-6,TRBV29-1,NA,TGCAGCGTCAAACAGGAGATCAATTCACCCCTCCACTTT,CSVKQEINSPLHF
many,TRBJ1-5,TRBV6-6,NA,TGTGCCAGCAGTCCCGGGCGGAATAGCAATCAGCCCCAGCATTTT,CASSPGRNSNQPQHF
few,TRBJ1-2,TRBV27,NA,TGTGCCAGCAGTTTATCGGCGCAGGGGATCCGTGGCTACACCTTC,CASSLSAQGIRGYTF
NA,TRBJ1-2,TRBV12-3/TRBV12-4,NA,TGTGCCAGCAGTTTTTGGCAGTTAGGGGGCTACACCTTC,CASSFWQLGGYTF
NA,TRBJ1-6,TRBV20-1,NA,TGCAGTGCTGACCTCCTCCGGAATTCACCCCTCCACTTT,CSADLLRNSPLHF
NA,TRBJ2-7,TRBV4-2,NA,TGTGCCAGCAACCAAGATACGTCGCCCTCCTACGAGCAGTACTTC,CASNQDTSPSYEQYF
NA,TRBJ2-5,TRBV7-8,TRBD2,TGTGCCAGCAGCAGACGGACTAGCGCGGAGACCCAGTACTTC,CASSRRTSAETQYF
few,TRBJ2-2,TRBV29-1,TRBD1,TGCAGCGTTGAAGATGGTGGACAGGGGGTCACCGGGGAGCTGTTTTTT,CSVEDGGQGVTGELFF
NA,TRBJ2-7,TRBV5-1,NA,TGCGCCAGCAGCTTTGACGGAGGAAACGAGCAGTACTTC,CASSFDGGNEQYF
few,TRBJ2-3,TRBV20-1,NA,TGCAGTGCTGCGACAGGGACTTACACAGATACGCAGTATTTT,CSAATGTYTDTQYF
once,TRBJ2-7,TRBV20-1,NA,TGCAGTGCTAGAGATGGGGCGGGGAGCTCCTACGAGCAGTACTTC,CSARDGAGSSYEQYF
NA,TRBJ2-3,TRBV11-3,TRBD1,TGTGCCAGCAGCACAGGGGTCTTTACAGATACGCAGTATTTT,CASSTGVFTDTQYF
NA,TRBJ2-5,TRBV19,TRBD2,TGTGCCAGTAGTATTGTGCTAGCGGGAGTAGGGGAGACCCAGTACTTC,CASSIVLAGVGETQYF
NA,TRBJ1-6,TRBV27,TRBD1,TGTGCCAGCAGTTTAGCTAGACAGGGCCGGTCACCCCTCCACTTT,CASSLARQGRSPLHF
NA,TRBJ2-3,TRBV20-1,TRBD2,TGCAGTGCTACGGGGCGCGGGGGTTTATCAGATACGCAGTATTTT,CSATGRGGLSDTQYF
NA,TRBJ2-5,TRBV4-1,NA,TGCGCCAGCAGCCAAGAGCCAGCGGAGGAGACCCAGTACTTC,CASSQEPAEETQYF
NA,TRBJ2-5,TRBV20-1,TRBD1,TGCAGTGCCTCATCCGGGACAGGGGGGGAGACCCAGTACTTC,CSASSGTGGETQYF
NA,TRBJ2-5,TRBV6-1,TRBD1,TGTGCCAGCAGTGGGACAGGGGGGGGTATTGCCCAGTACTTC,CASSGTGGGIAQYF
NA,TRBJ2-1,TRBV21-1,NA,TGTGCCAGCAGCATCAGCCTCCGGGACAGGGGGCACTTTTCGATTTACAATGAGCAGTTCTTC,CASSISLRDRGHFSIYNEQFF
NA,TRBJ2-4,TRBV6-6,TRBD2,TGTGCCAGCAGATACGCGAGCGGGGGTAAAAACATTCAGTACTTC,CASRYASGGKNIQYF
few,TRBJ2-1,TRBV29-1,NA,TGCAGCGTCTACTCCGGGACACAAGTCAATGAGCAGTTCTTC,CSVYSGTQVNEQFF
NA,TRBJ2-3,TRBV5-1,TRBD2,TGCGCCAGCAGCGGGGTCGGGGGGAACACAGATACGCAGTATTTT,CASSGVGGNTDTQYF
few,TRBJ2-1,TRBV5-1,NA,TGCGCCAGCAGCACCGGGGACATCCTCGGGAGCAATGAGCAGTTCTTC,CASSTGDILGSNEQFF
NA,TRBJ2-3,TRBV12-3/TRBV12-4,TRBD1,TGTGCCAGCAGTTTTACCGGGACAGGGCTCACAGATACGCAGTATTTT,CASSFTGTGLTDTQYF
NA,TRBJ2-5,TRBV20-1,NA,TGCAGTGCTAGGCCGGACACGAGAGTTGTCGAGACCCAGTACTTC,CSARPDTRVVETQYF
NA,TRBJ2-1,TRBV11-2,TRBD2,TGTGCCAGCAGCCTGAGATCTAGCGGGGCTCAAGGGGATGAGCAGTTCTTC,CASSLRSSGAQGDEQFF
NA,TRBJ2-1,TRBV7-3,NA,TGTGCCAGCAGCCCAAGTAGGACGTACAATGAGCAGTTCTTC,CASSPSRTYNEQFF
NA,TRBJ2-7,TRBV7-2,TRBD2,TGTGCCAGCAGCTTATGGCGGGGGACGTACGAGCAGTACTTC,CASSLWRGTYEQYF
NA,TRBJ2-1,TRBV20-1,NA,TGCAGTGCTAGAGATCGCAATGAGCAGTTCTTC,CSARDRNEQFF
NA,TRBJ1-5,TRBV25-1,NA,TGTGCCAGCAGTGGGGCCCCCGCTCAGCCCCAGCATTTT,CASSGAPAQPQHF
NA,TRBJ2-5,TRBV3-1,NA,TGTGCCAGCAGCCAAAATCGACTGCGGGAGACCCAGTACTTC,CASSQNRLRETQYF
NA,TRBJ2-7,TRBV29-1,NA,TGCAGCGTTGAAGGGTCGGCTACTAGGTACTCCTACAATGAGCAGTACTTC,CSVEGSATRYSYNEQYF
NA,TRBJ1-5,TRBV20-1,NA,TGCAGTGCTAGAGATCCCAGGGATCAGCCCCAGCATTTT,CSARDPRDQPQHF
few,TRBJ1-1,TRBV7-9,TRBD1,TGTGCCAGCAGCCCCCGGGGGGACAGGGGGAACACTGAAGCTTTCTTT,CASSPRGDRGNTEAFF